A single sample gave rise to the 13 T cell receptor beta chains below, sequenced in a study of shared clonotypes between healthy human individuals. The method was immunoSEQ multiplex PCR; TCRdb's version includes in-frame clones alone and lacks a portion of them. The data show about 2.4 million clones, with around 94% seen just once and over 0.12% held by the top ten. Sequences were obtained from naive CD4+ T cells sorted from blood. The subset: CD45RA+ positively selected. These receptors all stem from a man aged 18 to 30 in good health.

Here the CDR3 DNA reads TGTGCCAGCACCCACTCCGTGGTGGGGCAGGGGGGCTCCTACGAGCAGTACTTC. Its protein is CASTHSVVGQGGSYEQYF. The rearrangement links TRBV27 to TRBJ2-7; possibly TRBD1 for D (7 bases). The CDR3 is 18 amino acids. V lost 7 bases, J lost 0 bases, and 25 bases lay in between. Germline V gene sequence: CDR1 MNHEY, CDR2 SMNVEV (reference sequence).

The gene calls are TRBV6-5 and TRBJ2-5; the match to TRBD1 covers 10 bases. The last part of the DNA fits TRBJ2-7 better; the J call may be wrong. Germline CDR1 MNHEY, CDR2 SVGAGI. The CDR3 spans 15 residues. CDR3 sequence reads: CASSYRTGGSYEQYF. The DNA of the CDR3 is TGTGCCAGCAGTTACCGGACAGGGGGCTCCTACGAGCAGTACTTC.

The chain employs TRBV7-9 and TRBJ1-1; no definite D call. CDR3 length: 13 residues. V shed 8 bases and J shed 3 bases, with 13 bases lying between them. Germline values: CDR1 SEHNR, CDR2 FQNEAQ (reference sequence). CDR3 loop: CASVRFGDTEAFF. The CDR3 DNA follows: TGTGCCAGCGTGAGGTTTGGGGACACTGAAGCTTTCTTT.

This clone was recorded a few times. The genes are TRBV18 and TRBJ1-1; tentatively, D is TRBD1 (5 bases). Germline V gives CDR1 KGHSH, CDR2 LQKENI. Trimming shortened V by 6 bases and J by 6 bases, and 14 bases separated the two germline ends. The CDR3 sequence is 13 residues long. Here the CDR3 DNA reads TGTGCCAGCTCCTCCGCCCCCAGGGCTGAAGCTTTCTTT. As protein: CASSSAPRAEAFF.

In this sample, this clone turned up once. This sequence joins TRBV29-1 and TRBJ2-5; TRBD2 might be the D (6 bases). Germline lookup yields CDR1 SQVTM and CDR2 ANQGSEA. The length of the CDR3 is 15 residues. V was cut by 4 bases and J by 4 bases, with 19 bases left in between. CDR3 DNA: TGCAGCGTTGCTATTAGCGGAACTTTTGGAGAGACCCAGTACTTC. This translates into CSVAISGTFGETQYF.

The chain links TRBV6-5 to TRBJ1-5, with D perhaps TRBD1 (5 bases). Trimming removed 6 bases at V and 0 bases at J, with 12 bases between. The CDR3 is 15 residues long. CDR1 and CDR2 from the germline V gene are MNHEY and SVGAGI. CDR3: CASRYTGGSNQPQHF. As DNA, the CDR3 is TGTGCCAGCAGGTACACGGGGGGTAGCAATCAGCCCCAGCATTTT.

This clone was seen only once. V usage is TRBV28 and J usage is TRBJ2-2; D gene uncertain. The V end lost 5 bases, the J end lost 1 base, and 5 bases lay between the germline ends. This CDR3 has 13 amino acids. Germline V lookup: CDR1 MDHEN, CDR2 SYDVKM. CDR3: CASSTLNTGELFF. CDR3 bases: TGTGCCAGCAGTACGCTGAACACCGGGGAGCTGTTTTTT.

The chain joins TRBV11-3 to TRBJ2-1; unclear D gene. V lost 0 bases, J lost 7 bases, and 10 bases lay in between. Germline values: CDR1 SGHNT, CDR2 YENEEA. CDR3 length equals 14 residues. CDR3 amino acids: CASSLDSLNNEQFF. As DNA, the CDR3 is TGTGCCAGCAGCTTAGACTCGTTAAATAATGAGCAGTTCTTC.

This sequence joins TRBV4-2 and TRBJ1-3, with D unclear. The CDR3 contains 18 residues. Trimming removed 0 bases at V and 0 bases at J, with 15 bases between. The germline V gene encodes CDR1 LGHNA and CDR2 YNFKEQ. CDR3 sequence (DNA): TGTGCCAGCAGCCAAGATTTCACGGACGGGAGCTCTGGAAACACCATATATTTT. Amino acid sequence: CASSQDFTDGSSGNTIYF.

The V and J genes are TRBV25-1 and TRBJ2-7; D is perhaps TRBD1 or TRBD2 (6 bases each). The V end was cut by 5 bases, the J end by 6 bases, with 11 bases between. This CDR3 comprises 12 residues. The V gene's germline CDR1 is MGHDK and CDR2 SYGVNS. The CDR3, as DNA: TGTGCCAGCAGTTACAGGGAGGCCGAGCAGTACTTC. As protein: CASSYREAEQYF.

The CDR3 spells CATLRQGVGGYTEAFF. DNA for the CDR3: TGTGCCACCCTAAGACAGGGAGTGGGGGGGTACACTGAAGCTTTCTTT. The chain is built from TRBV27 and TRBJ1-1, with 7 positions matching TRBD1. Per germline, CDR1 MNHEY and CDR2 SMNVEV (reference sequence). V shed 10 bases, J shed 3 bases, and the junction held 17 bases outside the gene matches. This CDR3 comprises 16 residues.

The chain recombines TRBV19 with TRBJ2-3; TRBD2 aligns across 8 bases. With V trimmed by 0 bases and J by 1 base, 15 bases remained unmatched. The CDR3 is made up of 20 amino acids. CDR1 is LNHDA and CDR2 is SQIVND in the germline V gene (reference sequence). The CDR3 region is CASSIELKGSGGHRTDTQYF. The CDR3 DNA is TGTGCCAGTAGTATAGAATTAAAGGGCAGCGGGGGCCACCGCACAGATACGCAGTATTTT.

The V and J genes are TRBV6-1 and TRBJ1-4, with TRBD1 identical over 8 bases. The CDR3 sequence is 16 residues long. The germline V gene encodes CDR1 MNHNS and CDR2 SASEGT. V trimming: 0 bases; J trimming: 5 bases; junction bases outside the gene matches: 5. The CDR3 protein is CASSEAGTGGNEKLFF. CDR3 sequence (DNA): TGTGCCAGCAGTGAAGCCGGAACAGGGGGAAATGAAAAACTGTTTTTT.